The clone carrying this T cell receptor beta chain was seen at least ten times. These data are taken from a study of neurological immune-mediated disorders. Unsorted libraries used 2 million PBMCs kept at -80 degrees C. Template-switch 5'RACE cDNA synthesis added a 10-nucleotide unique molecular identifier. Sequencing runs each yielded over 190 million TCR-beta sequences from 15-18 subjects. TCRdb used MiXCR to reprocess the 5' RACE reads, holding one entry per CDR3 protein. The sample holds tens of thousands of distinct CDR3 sequences, just over 2.5% seen once. The CDR3 consists of 14 residues. V lost 7 bases and J lost 0, with 12 bases in between. The germline V gene encodes CDR1 MNHNS and CDR2 SASEGT.

The receptor was isolated from a woman in her 30s with multiple sclerosis. Material for sequencing was PBMCs. V is TRBV6-1 and J is TRBJ1-2; unclear D gene. CDR3 amino acids: CASNKDGANYGYTF. Here the CDR3 DNA reads TGTGCCAGCAATAAAGACGGAGCTAACTATGGCTACACCTTC.